This TCR beta chain was identified during a study of shared clonotypes between healthy human individuals. At the level of the study: Aged 18 to 49, the donors were a couple of women and a few men. Study conclusions and caveats: The expectation was that sequencing depth would affect clonotype sharing among donors. The generation probabilities recorded for non-shared clonotypes fell below those of clonotypes shared by all four donors. Shared clonotypes: approximately 5.3% naive CD4, 3% to 3.5% naive CD8, about 2.5% memory CD4, approximately 0.37% memory CD8.

This clone was recorded a few times. Its antigen is unidentified. At the DNA level, this CDR3 is encoded by other sequences in the same sample as well. Method: immunoSEQ multiplex PCR; TCRdb's copy keeps in-frame clones and lacks some. The table records around 690,000 clones, 90% of them present only once. CDR1 is MDHEN, CDR2 SYDVKM, per germline. The V end lost 5 bases, the J end lost 5 bases, and 9 bases lay between the germline ends. This CDR3 is built from 12 residues. The V gene is TRBV28, the J gene TRBJ2-5; D remains unclear. Sequencing was performed on memory CD8+ T cells from PBMCs. Stated subset: CD45RO+ cells pooled with CCR7-negative TemRA cells. This TCR was sampled from a man aged 18-30 years in good health. Some clones in this sample may be carry-over from other donors' samples. The CDR3 spells CASSLGTETQYF. CDR3 sequence (DNA): TGTGCCAGCAGTCTGGGTACGGAGACCCAGTACTTC.